This TCR beta chain was identified during a study of T-cell reconstitution after alpha-beta-depleted transplantation in children. Overall study findings and caveats: When one year had passed after transplant, most T-cell counts and diversity came from newly produced T cells. By about two months after transplant, alpha-beta T cells reportedly arose from several hundred graft clones that had expanded.

Many counts were recorded for this clonotype. The antigen remains unidentified. Unique molecular identifiers were incorporated when the TCRbeta library was constructed. Each CDR3 protein is one row after TCRdb ran MiXCR on the PCR reads. The sample carries fewer than 250,000 distinct CDR3 sequences, around 8% recorded once. V lost 6 bases to trimming and J lost 0 bases, with 15 bases between them. The CDR3 length is 16 residues. The TCR was taken from a male patient between 10 and 17 years old who had a stem cell transplant for acute lymphoblastic leukemia, so the T cells may come from the graft donor. The material was PBMCs, mostly from graft donor cells, obtained 180 days after TCRalphabeta/CD19-depleted stem cell transplant. The V gene is TRBV12-3 or TRBV12-4, the J gene TRBJ2-1; TRBD1 might be the D (5 bases). The CDR3 DNA follows: TGTGCCAGCAGCTACGACAGCTCCAGCTCCTACAATGAGCAGTTCTTC. This codes for CASSYDSSSSYNEQFF.